The 16 T cell receptor beta chains reported below all come from one sample, sequenced in a study of vaccination and CD4 T cells after COVID-19. Treatment noted: approximately nine-day PBMC culture with coronavirus spike peptide pools or control peptides (ViraFEST assay). Antigen specificity for these receptors is unknown. Oncomine TCR Beta short-read sequencing was applied to DNA from cultured CD4+ T cells. TCRdb used MiXCR to reprocess the PCR reads, holding one entry per CDR3 protein. The repertoire holds 8,500 to 13,000 distinct CDR3 sequences, with around 66% as singletons. Sequencing was carried out using CD4+ T cells from blood, cultured in vitro. These receptor sequences come from a human donor who had recovered from COVID-19.

The rearrangement uses TRBV19 and TRBJ1-2; no clear D. Deletions cut 3 bases from V and 2 bases from J, with 13 bases between. The CDR3 loop spans 15 amino acids. The germline gives CDR1 LNHDA, CDR2 SQIVND (reference sequence). CDR3 DNA: TGTGCCAGTAGTATTTCCGACACCGAAAACTATGGCTACACCTTC. It translates to CASSISDTENYGYTF. Supplemented by reference TRBV19 and TRBJ1-2, the full variable domain reads DGGITQSPKYLFRKEGQNVTLSCEQNLNHDAMYWYRQDPGQGLRLIYYSQIVNDFQKGDIAEGYSVSREKKESFPLTVTSAQKNPTAFYLCASSISDTENYGYTFGSGTRLTVV.

V and J are TRBV28 and TRBJ1-2; 10 bases line up with TRBD1. Trimming removed 2 bases from V and 4 bases from J; junction bases left unmatched: 7. The V gene's germline CDR1 is MDHEN and CDR2 SYDVKM. This CDR3 comprises 16 residues. CDR3 coding DNA: TGTGCCAGCAGTTTAGGAGGGACAGGGGTCCCCTATGGCTACACCTTC. As protein: CASSLGGTGVPYGYTF.

The chain carries TRBV5-8 and TRBJ2-1, with TRBD2 identical over 10 bases. The germline gives CDR1 SGHTS, CDR2 YDEGEE. The CDR3 is made up of 16 amino acids. V shed 4 bases, J shed 8 bases, and the junction held 12 bases outside the gene matches. The DNA for the CDR3 is TGTGCCAGCAGCCCGACCCGGACTAGCGGATCCCATGAGCAGTTCTTC. Its translation: CASSPTRTSGSHEQFF. Full variable domain (remainder filled in from reference TRBV5-8 and TRBJ2-1): EAGVTQSPTHLIKTRGQQATLRCSPISGHTSVYWYQQALGLGLQFLLWYDEGEERNRGNFPPRFSGRQFPNYSSELNVNALELEDSALYLCASSPTRTSGSHEQFFGPGTRLTVL.

This clonotype is labeled as large (0.1 to 1%). The chain uses TRBV6-2 or TRBV6-3 and TRBJ1-2; D is undetermined. From germline, CDR1 is MNHEY and CDR2 SVGEGT. V was pared by 4 bases and J by 1 base, with 10 bases between. This CDR3 is built from 14 residues. The CDR3 DNA is TGTGCCAGCAGTTCCGGGAGCGGTAACTATGGCTACACCTTC. As protein: CASSSGSGNYGYTF.

This rearrangement joins TRBV30 to TRBJ1-1; 9 positions agree with TRBD1. The CDR3 extends over 12 amino acids. V shed 7 bases and J 3 bases; nucleotides not matched to a gene: 3. Germline V CDR1 and CDR2: GTSNPN, SVGIG (reference sequence). For the CDR3, the DNA is TGTGCCTCGACAGGGGGGGACACTGAAGCTTTCTTT. Amino acids: CASTGGDTEAFF.

The gene calls are TRBV7-2 and TRBJ1-3, with no clear D. The germline V gene encodes CDR1 SGHTA and CDR2 FQGNSA. The CDR3 covers 15 residues. Trimming took off 0 bases at V and 1 base at J, with 7 bases between the two ends. CDR3 sequence reads: CASSLALVSGNTIYF. CDR3 coding DNA: TGTGCCAGCAGCTTAGCTCTGGTATCTGGAAACACCATATATTTT.

The rearrangement links TRBV24-1 to TRBJ2-5, with TRBD1 matching over 7 bases. The CDR3 spans 16 residues. The germline CDR1 and CDR2 sequences are KGHDR and SFDVKD. V was clipped by 0 bases and J by 5 bases; unmatched bases: 8. The CDR3 loop is CATSDLGQAQAETQYF. DNA for the CDR3: TGTGCCACCAGTGATTTGGGACAGGCACAGGCGGAGACCCAGTACTTC.

This clonotype was detected a few times. This chain uses TRBV20-1 with TRBJ2-3; D is unresolved. This CDR3 region has 13 residues. V lost 3 bases and J 1 base, leaving 8 bases between the germline ends. The germline V gene has CDR1 DFQATT and CDR2 SNEGSKA (reference sequence). CDR3 region: CSASGFGTDTQYF. DNA of the CDR3: TGCAGTGCTAGCGGGTTCGGCACAGATACGCAGTATTTT.

J is TRBJ1-5 and V is TRBV10-3; 7 bases align to TRBD1. V was clipped by 6 bases and J by 5 bases; unmatched bases: 10. This CDR3 has 15 amino acids. CDR1 and CDR2 from the germline V gene are ENHRY and SYGVKD. The CDR3 region has the DNA TGTGCCATCAGCCCGACAGGGATCGGCCATCAGCCCCAGCATTTT. This sequence encodes CAISPTGIGHQPQHF.

Comment on this clonotype: At one boundary the junction diverges from the germline segment, which might be a read error. CDR3 in DNA: TGTGCCATCAGTGAGTCGACTAGCGGAGGCTCCTACAATGAGCAGTTCTTC. Translating it yields CAISESTSGGSYNEQFF. This chain uses TRBV6-1 with TRBJ2-1; 9 nucleotides align to TRBD2. The CDR3 sequence is 17 residues long. The germline V gene encodes CDR1 MNHNS and CDR2 SASEGT.

A few counts support this clonotype. The chain recombines TRBV2 with TRBJ1-2, with TRBD1 matching over 7 bases. Germline CDR1 and CDR2: SNHLY and FYNNEI. There are 15 residues in the CDR3. Trimming removed 3 bases from V and 7 bases from J; junction bases left unmatched: 11. The DNA of the CDR3 is TGTGCCAGCAGTGAGAGCCGACAGGGCCTGGGTGGCTACACCTTC. This encodes CASSESRQGLGGYTF.

The chain joins TRBV7-9 to TRBJ2-1; no firm D call. The CDR3 covers 16 residues. CDR1 is SEHNR, CDR2 FQNEAQ, per germline (reference sequence). V was pared by 3 bases and J by 0 bases, with 12 bases between. The CDR3 DNA reads TGTGCCAGCAGCTTGTCAGTGGTGAGCTCCTACAATGAGCAGTTCTTC. Amino acid sequence: CASSLSVVSSYNEQFF.

The rearrangement links TRBV6-1 to TRBJ2-2; D possibly corresponds to TRBD1 (6 bases). This CDR3 comprises 15 residues. The germline gives CDR1 MNHNS, CDR2 SASEGT. The ends were cut back, 5 bases at V and 4 bases at J, with 14 bases in the middle. The CDR3 here is CASSRTGRGTGELFF. CDR3 in DNA: TGTGCCAGCAGTCGAACAGGGAGAGGCACCGGGGAGCTGTTTTTT.

The chain has TRBV12-3 or TRBV12-4 and TRBJ1-2; 10 nucleotides line up with TRBD1. CDR3 length equals 15 residues. The junction had 6 bases not matched to a gene; V was cut back by 7 bases and J by 1 base. CDR3 nucleotides: TGTGCCAGCATGCAGACAGGGGGCGATAACTATGGCTACACCTTC. Encoded protein: CASMQTGGDNYGYTF.

The chain links TRBV30 to TRBJ2-5, with a possible D match to TRBD2 (5 bases). There are 13 residues in the CDR3. V was pared by 2 bases and J by 3 bases, with 10 bases between. Per the germline V gene, CDR1 is GTSNPN and CDR2 is SVGIG (reference sequence). The chain's CDR3 is CAWSLDLEETQYF. DNA of the CDR3: TGTGCCTGGAGTTTGGACTTGGAAGAGACCCAGTACTTC.

This clonotype was seen a handful of times. The chain is built from TRBV20-1 and TRBJ1-2; D remains ambiguous. CDR1 DFQATT and CDR2 SNEGSKA come from the germline V gene (reference sequence). The CDR3 has 12 amino acids. V shed 0 bases and J shed 7 bases, with 9 bases lying between them. CDR3 coding DNA: TGCAGTGCTAGAGATACCGGGTCTGGCTACACCTTC. Translation gives CSARDTGSGYTF.